Following are 25 T cell receptor beta chains from one sample sequenced in a study of vaccination and CD4 T cells after COVID-19. Oncomine TCR Beta short-read sequencing was applied to DNA from cultured CD4+ T cells. A single record per CDR3 protein comes from TCRdb applying MiXCR to the PCR reads. The sample consists of 20,000 to 25,000 distinct CDR3 sequences, 30% to 35% of them appearing once. Their antigens remain unidentified. Time point noted: late sampling 161 to 241 days after vaccination in a few convalescent patients. The treatment: 10-day PBMC culture with coronavirus spike peptide pools or control peptides (ViraFEST assay). The source material was CD4+ T cells from blood, cultured in vitro, sampled about 7 months after SARS-CoV-2 vaccination. Receptors originate from a human donor who had recovered from COVID-19.

V is TRBV21-1 and J is TRBJ1-2; the D segment call TRBD1 is taken from the table without a DNA check. TRBV21-1 is a pseudogene locus. This CDR3 is 16 amino acids long. The chain's CDR3 is CASSRPWGWGLYGYTF. CDR3 in DNA: TGTGCCAGCAGCAGACCATGGGGTTGGGGCCTCTATGGCTACACCTTC.

V and J are TRBV7-9 and TRBJ1-3; tentatively, D is TRBD1 (5 bases). The CDR3 length is 14 residues. The V end was cut by 3 bases, the J end by 2 bases, with 8 bases between. The germline V gene has CDR1 SEHNR and CDR2 FQNEAQ (reference sequence). CDR3 loop: CASSLGHAGNTIYF. As DNA, the CDR3 is TGTGCCAGCAGCTTGGGGCATGCTGGAAACACCATATATTTT.

The genes are TRBV12-3 or TRBV12-4 and TRBJ2-3; D unclear. The CDR3 sequence is 12 residues long. The ends were cut back, 8 bases at V and 4 bases at J, with 10 bases in the middle. CDR3 DNA sequence: TGTGCCAGCTCCGATGCGTCAGATACGCAGTATTTT. As protein: CASSDASDTQYF.

This chain uses TRBV7-9 with TRBJ2-3, with 8 nucleotides matching TRBD2. CDR1 is SEHNR and CDR2 is FQNEAQ in the germline V gene (reference sequence). The V gene end was trimmed by 5 bases and the J gene end by 2 bases; junction bases not matched to a gene: 12. This CDR3 is 17 amino acids long. This chain's CDR3 is CASSPRDGRASTDTQYF. DNA for the CDR3: TGTGCCAGCAGCCCGAGGGACGGGAGGGCTTCCACAGATACGCAGTATTTT.

Turning to this clonotype: The missing conserved phenylalanine or tryptophan at the end of this CDR3 makes a read error likely. The rearrangement uses TRBV27 and TRBJ1-1, with 7 bases fitting TRBD1. This CDR3 contains 14 residues. The trim removed 0 bases at V and 2 bases at J, leaving 0 bases unmatched. The V gene's germline CDR1 is MNHEY and CDR2 SMNVEV (reference sequence). The CDR3 DNA is TGTGCCAGCAGTTTATCAGGGGGCAACACTGAAGCTTTCTTG. Translated, it gives CASSLSGGNTEAFL.

This clonotype was seen only a few times. V usage is TRBV15 and J usage is TRBJ2-7, with D unclear. Per germline, CDR1 LNHNV and CDR2 YYDKDF (reference sequence). The CDR3 is 14 amino acids. V was trimmed by 4 bases and J by 3 bases, leaving 13 bases between them. The CDR3 region is CATSKDLQVYEQYF. For the CDR3, the DNA is TGTGCCACCAGCAAGGACCTACAAGTCTACGAGCAGTACTTC.

This clonotype was seen more than once but under ten times. The chain joins TRBV21-1 to TRBJ1-6. TRBV21-1 is a pseudogene locus. The CDR3 spans 15 residues. CDR3 protein: CASSKYSSYNSPLHF. The DNA for the CDR3 is TGTGCCAGCAGCAAGTACAGCTCCTATAATTCACCCCTCCACTTT.

The J gene is TRBJ2-7, the V gene TRBV2, with TRBD1 identical over 12 bases. The CDR3 is 15 amino acids. The V gene's germline CDR1 is SNHLY and CDR2 FYNNEI. With V trimmed by 5 bases and J by 7 bases, 9 bases remained unmatched. The CDR3 coding sequence is TGTGCCAGCAGTTTCCTGGGACAGGGGGCCGGTGAGCAGTACTTC. The encoded protein is CASSFLGQGAGEQYF.

This clonotype was seen a few times. The chain has TRBV2 and TRBJ2-5; 8 nucleotides agree with TRBD1. The germline V gene encodes CDR1 SNHLY and CDR2 FYNNEI. J gave up 2 bases and V 4 bases, and 3 bases lay outside the gene matches. The CDR3 spans 14 residues. CDR3 DNA: TGTGCCAGCAGTGCTCACAGGGGGCAAGAGACCCAGTACTTC. Amino acid sequence: CASSAHRGQETQYF. The full variable domain, its missing parts supplied by reference TRBV2 and TRBJ2-5, is EPEVTQTPSHQVTQMGQEVILRCVPISNHLYFYWYRQILGQKVEFLVSFYNNEISEKSEIFDDQFSVERPDGSNFTLKIRSTKLEDSAMYFCASSAHRGQETQYFGPGTRLLVL.

The rearrangement links TRBV15 to TRBJ1-3, with unresolved D. Germline V lookup: CDR1 LNHNV, CDR2 YYDKDF (reference sequence). The V and J ends lost 4 bases and 1 base respectively, with 5 bases between them. The CDR3 runs 13 residues. The CDR3 loop is CATSIESGNTIYF. CDR3 sequence (DNA): TGTGCCACCAGCATAGAGTCTGGAAACACCATATATTTT.

This clonotype showed up just a few times. The chain uses TRBV20-1 and TRBJ2-3; D perhaps matches TRBD2 (6 bases). The germline V and J ends were trimmed by 3 bases and 2 bases, with 9 bases remaining between them. The CDR3 sequence is 13 residues long. Germline V lookup: CDR1 DFQATT, CDR2 SNEGSKA (reference sequence). This CDR3 reads CSAREGFTDTQYF. CDR3 DNA: TGCAGTGCTAGGGAGGGGTTCACAGATACGCAGTATTTT.

The V and J genes are TRBV7-9 and TRBJ1-3, with no clear D. Germline CDR1 SEHNR, CDR2 FQNEAQ (reference sequence). Trimming shortened V by 4 bases and J by 4 bases, and 11 bases separated the two germline ends. The CDR3 loop spans 14 amino acids. CDR3 amino acids: CASSSDGWGNTIYF. The CDR3 nucleotides are TGTGCCAGCAGCTCAGACGGTTGGGGAAACACCATATATTTT.

This clonotype was seen a few times. The chain is built from TRBV6-5 and TRBJ1-2; no clear D gene. V was clipped by 2 bases and J by 3 bases, with 13 bases between them. Germline assignment: CDR1 MNHEY and CDR2 SVGAGI. This CDR3 is built from 15 residues. This CDR3 reads CASSYQRGGDYGYTF. Here the CDR3 DNA reads TGTGCCAGCAGTTACCAACGGGGTGGCGACTATGGCTACACCTTC.

Only a few counts were recorded for this clonotype. The gene calls are TRBV6-1 and TRBJ1-6; TRBD1 matches 7 bases. This CDR3 region has 13 residues. Germline V gene lookup returns CDR1 MNHNS and CDR2 SASEGT. V lost 6 bases, J lost 9 bases, and 5 bases stayed unmatched. Here the CDR3 reads CASRTGYGSPLHF. Here the CDR3 DNA reads TGTGCCAGCAGGACAGGGTATGGTTCACCCCTCCACTTT.

This chain joins TRBV11-2 and TRBJ1-2; D possibly corresponds to TRBD1 (5 bases). There are 13 residues in the CDR3. Germline values: CDR1 SGHAT, CDR2 FQNNGV. Trimming left V 3 bases short and J 8 bases short, with 13 bases between. Written as DNA, the CDR3 is TGTGCCAGCAGCTTTACCGGGACGCAAGGCTACACCTTC. Translation gives CASSFTGTQGYTF.

This clonotype was observed at least ten times. DNA for the CDR3: TGCAGTGCTCCCCGGCAGGCCACAGAAGCTTTCTTT. Translating it yields CSAPRQATEAFF. The V call is TRBV20-1, the J call TRBJ1-1; D ambiguous. Trimming removed 5 bases at V and 8 bases at J, with 15 bases between. This CDR3 region has 12 residues. Germline loops: CDR1 DFQATT, CDR2 SNEGSKA (reference sequence).

The chain joins TRBV5-4 to TRBJ1-6, with D hard to call. The CDR3 extends over 16 amino acids. V shed 0 bases and J shed 8 bases, with 15 bases lying between them. CDR1 SGHNT and CDR2 YYREEE come from the germline V gene (reference sequence). The DNA for the CDR3 is TGTGCCAGCAGCTTGGCTAGAGGAGGAGTGTATTCACCCCTCCACTTT. Translated, it gives CASSLARGGVYSPLHF.

There are a few counts of this clonotype. This sequence joins TRBV6-1 and TRBJ2-5, with D hard to call. The CDR3 has 13 amino acids. Germline V CDR1 and CDR2: MNHNS, SASEGT. V shed 4 bases and J shed 5 bases, with 11 bases lying between them. The CDR3 here is CASSVRRRETQYF. The CDR3 DNA follows: TGTGCCAGCAGTGTCCGGCGGCGGGAGACCCAGTACTTC.

The chain has TRBV6-2 or TRBV6-3 and TRBJ2-1, with TRBD2 matching over 10 bases. The V gene end was trimmed by 6 bases and the J gene end by 6 bases; junction bases not matched to a gene: 11. This CDR3 region has 16 residues. The V gene's germline CDR1 is MNHEY and CDR2 SVGEGT. For the CDR3, the DNA is TGTGCCAGCAGCCTGACCGGGACTAGCGACATCAATGAGCAGTTCTTC. This codes for CASSLTGTSDINEQFF.

This clonotype was seen a few times. This rearrangement joins TRBV6-2 or TRBV6-3 to TRBJ2-5; 11 positions agree with TRBD2. The V and J ends lost 6 bases and 5 bases, in that order; junction bases with no gene match: 8. The CDR3 is made up of 15 amino acids. Germline V gives CDR1 MNHEY, CDR2 SVGEGT. The CDR3 DNA reads TGTGCCAGCAGACTAGCGGGAGTCTCTATGGAGACCCAGTACTTC. Its protein is CASRLAGVSMETQYF.

This clonotype was seen only a few times. This chain joins TRBV28 and TRBJ1-6, with D possibly being TRBD1 (6 bases). Trimming took off 4 bases at V and 5 bases at J, with 24 bases between the two ends. In germline, CDR1 is MDHEN, CDR2 SYDVKM. CDR3 size: 19 residues. The CDR3 is CASSSYRELLKADNSPLHF. CDR3 sequence (DNA): TGTGCCAGCAGTTCATACAGGGAACTACTAAAAGCGGATAATTCACCCCTCCACTTT.

This clonotype rates as medium-sized. The V and J genes are TRBV27 and TRBJ1-1; perhaps TRBD1 as D (5 bases). V was clipped by 6 bases and J by 6 bases, with 14 bases between them. Germline CDR1 is MNHEY and CDR2 is SMNVEV (reference sequence). CDR3 length: 13 amino acids. Here the CDR3 reads CASRRSGGAEAFF. As DNA, the CDR3 is TGTGCCAGCAGGAGGTCGGGAGGGGCTGAAGCTTTCTTT.

The rearrangement links TRBV10-3 to TRBJ1-6, with 10 bases matching TRBD1. The germline gives CDR1 ENHRY, CDR2 SYGVKD. The CDR3 runs 15 residues. V gave up 10 bases and J gave up 10 bases; unmatched junction bases: 13. DNA of the CDR3: TGTGCCACGGCTTCCGGGACAGGGGTCGGCTCACCCCTCCACTTT. Amino acids: CATASGTGVGSPLHF.

This clonotype has a handful of counts. This rearrangement joins TRBV6-1 to TRBJ1-5; weak D call: TRBD1 (6 bases). Trimming took 9 bases from V and 3 from J, leaving 18 bases between them. The germline V gene has CDR1 MNHNS and CDR2 SASEGT. The CDR3 has 15 residues. The CDR3 here is CASGGGQRPNQPQHF. Written as DNA, the CDR3 is TGTGCCAGTGGAGGCGGACAGCGACCCAATCAGCCCCAGCATTTT.

This clonotype has more than one count but fewer than ten. The V gene is TRBV15, the J gene TRBJ2-7; D is uncertain. CDR1 LNHNV and CDR2 YYDKDF come from the germline V gene (reference sequence). CDR3 length: 11 amino acids. The V gene lost 8 bases and the J gene lost 3 bases, with 8 bases spanning the gap. The CDR3 is CATGRHYEQYF. For the CDR3, the DNA is TGTGCCACCGGACGGCACTACGAGCAGTACTTC.